Below, 21 T cell receptor beta chains from the same sample are listed, as sequenced in a study of memory CD4+ T cells and cytomegalovirus serostatus. Data came from immunoSEQ multiplex PCR; TCRdb stores just in-frame clones and leaves some out. Seen here are 80,000 to 100,000 clones, over 70% observed once, and the top ten hold about 4%. The sort gate was single viable CD3+CD4+CD8-CD45RO+ cells for memory CD4+ T cells. Material for sequencing was memory CD4+ T cells from blood. Every receptor here comes from an adult in good health and CMV-seropositive.

The chain joins TRBV9 to TRBJ2-2; D possibly corresponds to TRBD2 (5 bases). Germline CDR1 is SGDLS and CDR2 is YYNGEE. The CDR3 covers 16 residues. The germline V and J ends were trimmed by 4 bases and 4 bases, with 17 bases remaining between them. In DNA, the CDR3 is TGTGCCAGCAGCTCTCAGACTACGCCGAGCACCGGGGAGCTGTTTTTT. Its translation is CASSSQTTPSTGELFF.

The rearrangement joins TRBV25-1 to TRBJ2-3, with 9 positions matching TRBD2. CDR3 size: 16 residues. Germline V gene lookup returns CDR1 MGHDK and CDR2 SYGVNS. J lost 0 bases, V lost 3 bases, and 4 bases had no gene match. The CDR3 loop reads CASSDRLAASTDTQYF. CDR3 DNA sequence: TGTGCCAGCAGTGACCGACTAGCGGCTAGCACAGATACGCAGTATTTT.

The V and J genes are TRBV27 and TRBJ2-5; D is possibly TRBD1 or TRBD2 (5 bases each). This CDR3 region has 14 residues. The V gene's germline CDR1 is MNHEY and CDR2 SMNVEV (reference sequence). Trimming stripped 3 bases from V and 1 base from J, with 9 bases between. The CDR3 loop reads CASSFWGFQETQYF. The CDR3 region has the DNA TGTGCCAGCAGTTTCTGGGGGTTCCAAGAGACCCAGTACTTC.

V usage is TRBV7-2 and J usage is TRBJ1-2; D is undetermined. The germline V and J ends were trimmed by 5 bases and 7 bases, with 17 bases remaining between them. The length of the CDR3 is 14 residues. Germline assignment: CDR1 SGHTA and CDR2 FQGNSA. CDR3 sequence reads: CASSPLMRVVGYTF. As DNA, the CDR3 is TGTGCCAGCAGCCCCCTCATGAGGGTAGTTGGCTACACCTTC.

This clone has a handful of counts. The CDR3 sequence: CASSMGQGSYTF. DNA of the CDR3: TGTGCCAGTAGTATGGGACAGGGGAGCTACACCTTC. The chain has TRBV19 and TRBJ1-2, with 10 bases identical to TRBD1. Germline CDR1 is LNHDA and CDR2 is SQIVND (reference sequence). V lost 3 bases, J lost 9 bases, and 1 base stayed unmatched. The CDR3 runs to 12 residues.

V gene TRBV6-1 combines with J gene TRBJ2-5; a weak D match, TRBD1 (5 bases). CDR3 length: 13 amino acids. Trimming removed 7 bases from V and 2 bases from J, with 11 bases in between. Germline CDR1 MNHNS, CDR2 SASEGT. In DNA, the CDR3 is TGTGCCAGCACCCTACAGGTGCAAGAGACCCAGTACTTC. Amino acids: CASTLQVQETQYF.

V and J are TRBV7-8 and TRBJ2-1; 10 bases match TRBD2. The V gene's germline CDR1 is SGHVS and CDR2 FQNEAQ. The CDR3 has 16 residues. The V gene end was trimmed by 4 bases and the J gene end by 4 bases; junction bases not matched to a gene: 7. CDR3 loop: CASSSLTSGVYNEQFF. The CDR3 DNA reads TGTGCCAGCAGCTCCCTTACTAGCGGGGTTTACAATGAGCAGTTCTTC.

V gene TRBV15 combines with J gene TRBJ2-2; D is tentatively TRBD1 or TRBD2 (6 bases each). Trimming pared 2 bases from V and 7 bases from J, leaving 20 bases between. CDR3 length equals 17 residues. Germline lookup yields CDR1 LNHNV and CDR2 YYDKDF (reference sequence). The CDR3 nucleotides are TGTGCCACCAGCAGATCCCACCTATGGGGGGCGGGCGGGGAGCTGTTTTTT. The encoded protein is CATSRSHLWGAGGELFF. Based on the CDR3 plus reference TRBV15 and TRBJ2-2, the full variable domain is DAMVIQNPRYQVTQFGKPVTLSCSQTLNHNVMYWYQQKSSQAPKLLFHYYDKDFNNEADTPDNFQSRRPNTSFCFLDIRSPGLGDTAMYLCATSRSHLWGAGGELFFGEGSRLTVL.

The chain carries TRBV30 and TRBJ1-2; 8 bases are a match to TRBD1. Germline V CDR1 and CDR2: GTSNPN, SVGIG (reference sequence). The CDR3 spans 12 residues. The V segment lost 4 bases and the J segment 6 bases; nucleotides outside the gene matches: 4. As DNA, the CDR3 is TGTGCCTGGAAAGGACAGGGCCATGGCTACACCTTC. Amino acid sequence: CAWKGQGHGYTF.

The chain carries TRBV10-3 and TRBJ1-2; 9 bases align to TRBD1. Germline CDR1 and CDR2: ENHRY and SYGVKD. V shed 10 bases, J shed 6 bases, and the junction held 6 bases outside the gene matches. CDR3 size: 12 residues. CDR3: CASRTGDDGYTF. CDR3 bases: TGTGCCAGCAGGACAGGGGATGATGGCTACACCTTC.

Only one count was recorded for this clone. The chain has TRBV5-1 and TRBJ2-5; D is unclear. V lost 4 bases to trimming and J lost 1 base, with 11 bases between them. There are 14 residues in the CDR3. In germline, CDR1 is SGHRS, CDR2 YFSETQ. The CDR3 coding sequence is TGCGCCAGCAGCACCGGACGGACCCAAGAGACCCAGTACTTC. It translates to CASSTGRTQETQYF.

This rearrangement joins TRBV7-9 to TRBJ1-5, with a possible D match to TRBD1 (5 bases). Germline assignment: CDR1 SEHNR and CDR2 FQNEAQ (reference sequence). Trimming removed 1 base at V and 2 bases at J, with 21 bases between. CDR3 size: 19 residues. CDR3 amino acids: CASSLVAGGRALGNQPQHF. The CDR3, as DNA: TGTGCCAGCAGCTTAGTCGCCGGGGGAAGGGCCCTTGGCAATCAGCCCCAGCATTTT.

The rearrangement joins TRBV7-6 to TRBJ2-3; D is possibly TRBD2 (6 bases). Looked up from germline, CDR1 is SGHVS and CDR2 is FNYEAQ. Trimming took 1 base from V and 3 from J, leaving 11 bases between them. CDR3 length equals 15 residues. In DNA, the CDR3 is TGTGCCAGCAGCTTAGTGCCAGGGAGGACAGATACGCAGTATTTT. It is translated as CASSLVPGRTDTQYF.

The V call is TRBV19, the J call TRBJ2-7, with TRBD1 matching over 8 bases. This CDR3 has 15 amino acids. Germline CDR1 and CDR2: LNHDA and SQIVND (reference sequence). Trimming at V came to 5 bases and at J to 11 bases, leaving 17 bases not matched to a gene. CDR3 loop: CASSSSGGISTKKYF. CDR3 nucleotides: TGTGCCAGTAGTTCTTCAGGGGGCATTTCTACGAAGAAGTACTTC.

J is TRBJ2-3 and V is TRBV5-1; 15 bases map to TRBD2. Germline V CDR1 and CDR2: SGHRS, YFSETQ. The CDR3 extends over 17 amino acids. V shed 3 bases, J shed 3 bases, and the junction held 5 bases outside the gene matches. The CDR3 sequence: CASSSGLAGGPTDTQYF. The CDR3, as DNA: TGCGCCAGCAGCTCAGGACTAGCGGGAGGGCCGACAGATACGCAGTATTTT. The full variable domain, in which reference TRBV5-1 and TRBJ2-3 provide the parts outside the CDR3, is KAGVTQTPRYLIKTRGQQVTLSCSPISGHRSVSWYQQTPGQGLQFLFEYFSETQRNKGNFPGRFSGRQFSNSRSEMNVSTLELGDSALYLCASSSGLAGGPTDTQYFGPGTRLTVL.

The V and J genes are TRBV11-2 and TRBJ1-3; D unresolved. CDR1 and CDR2 from the germline V gene are SGHAT and FQNNGV. Trimming pared 1 base from V and 6 bases from J, leaving 13 bases between. This CDR3 is 15 amino acids long. Here the CDR3 reads CASSLGWASENTIYF. The CDR3 DNA is TGTGCCAGCAGCTTAGGATGGGCCAGCGAAAACACCATATATTTT.

This clone was found a few times. The chain carries TRBV2 and TRBJ2-7; no firm D call. This CDR3 region has 12 residues. Germline values: CDR1 SNHLY, CDR2 FYNNEI. The V and J ends lost 3 bases and 3 bases respectively, with 6 bases between them. The CDR3 loop reads CASSDENYEQYF. The DNA for the CDR3 is TGTGCCAGCAGTGACGAGAACTACGAGCAGTACTTC.

V and J are TRBV10-3 and TRBJ2-1, with D tentatively TRBD2 (6 bases). V lost 4 bases to trimming and J lost 5 bases, with 9 bases between them. Germline CDR1 is ENHRY and CDR2 is SYGVKD. The CDR3 contains 13 residues. DNA of the CDR3: TGTGCCATCAGTGGCAGCGGGCACAATGAGCAGTTCTTC. Translation: CAISGSGHNEQFF.

This clone was recorded once. V gene TRBV28 combines with J gene TRBJ1-5; D may be TRBD1 (6 bases). Trimming pared 6 bases from V and 5 bases from J, leaving 11 bases between. The CDR3 has 13 amino acids. Germline V CDR1 and CDR2: MDHEN, SYDVKM. The CDR3 nucleotides read TGTGCCAGCAGACCAGGGGCCGATCAGCCCCAGCATTTT. Translating it yields CASRPGADQPQHF.

The chain recombines TRBV10-1 with TRBJ2-5; 7 bases are a match to TRBD1. Per the germline V gene, CDR1 is WNHNN and CDR2 is SYGVQD (reference sequence). V lost 3 bases, J lost 5 bases, and 12 bases stayed unmatched. The CDR3 length is 16 residues. The CDR3 bases are TGCGCCAGCAGTGAAGCAGTTGGCAAGGGGGCCGAGACCCAGTACTTC. Its protein is CASSEAVGKGAETQYF.

The chain joins TRBV5-4 to TRBJ2-3; TRBD2 matches at 7 bases. Germline CDR1 SGHNT, CDR2 YYREEE (reference sequence). Trimming took 5 bases from V and 3 from J; bases not matched to a gene: 9. This CDR3 contains 15 residues. The CDR3 loop is CASRPGGSVTDTQYF. Here the CDR3 DNA reads TGTGCCAGCAGGCCAGGCGGGAGTGTAACAGATACGCAGTATTTT.